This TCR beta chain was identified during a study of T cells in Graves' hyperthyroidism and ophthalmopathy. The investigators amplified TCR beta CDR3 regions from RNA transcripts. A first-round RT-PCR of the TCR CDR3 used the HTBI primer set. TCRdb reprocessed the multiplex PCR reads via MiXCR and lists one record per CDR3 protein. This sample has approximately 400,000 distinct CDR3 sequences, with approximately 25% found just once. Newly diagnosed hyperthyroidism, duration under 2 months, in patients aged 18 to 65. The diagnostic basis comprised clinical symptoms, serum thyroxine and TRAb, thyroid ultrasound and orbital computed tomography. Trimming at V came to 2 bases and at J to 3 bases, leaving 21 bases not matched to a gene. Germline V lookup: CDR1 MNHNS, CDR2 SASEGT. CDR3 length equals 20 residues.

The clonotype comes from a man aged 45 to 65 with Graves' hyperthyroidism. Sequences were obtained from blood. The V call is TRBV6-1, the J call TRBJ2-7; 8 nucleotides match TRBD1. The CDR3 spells CASSEFSVFLAGGLFYEQYF. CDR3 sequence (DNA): TGTGCCAGCAGTGAATTCTCTGTATTTTTAGCAGGGGGCCTTTTCTACGAGCAGTACTTC.